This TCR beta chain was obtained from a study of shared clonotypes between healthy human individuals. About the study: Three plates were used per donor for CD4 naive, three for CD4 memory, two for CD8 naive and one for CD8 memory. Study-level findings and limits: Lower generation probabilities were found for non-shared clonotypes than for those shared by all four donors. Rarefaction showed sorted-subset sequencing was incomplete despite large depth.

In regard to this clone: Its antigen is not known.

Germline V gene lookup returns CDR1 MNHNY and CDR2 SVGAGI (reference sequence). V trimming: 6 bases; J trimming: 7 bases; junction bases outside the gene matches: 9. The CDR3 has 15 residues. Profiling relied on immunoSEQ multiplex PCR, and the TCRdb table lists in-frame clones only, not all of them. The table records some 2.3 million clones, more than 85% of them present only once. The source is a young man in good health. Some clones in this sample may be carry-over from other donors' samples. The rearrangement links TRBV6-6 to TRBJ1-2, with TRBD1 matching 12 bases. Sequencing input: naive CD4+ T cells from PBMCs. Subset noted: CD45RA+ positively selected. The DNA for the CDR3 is TGTGCCAGCAGCCCACCGGGACAGGGGGCTGGTGGCTACACCTTC. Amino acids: CASSPPGQGAGGYTF.